One and the same sample provided the 3 T cell receptor beta chains below, sequenced in a study of PD-1 blockade in classical Hodgkin lymphoma. This table comes from immunoSEQ multiplex PCR, and its TCRdb copy is limited to in-frame clones, with some not included. The top ten clones hold roughly an eighth of a sample with 4,300 or so clones, roughly 77% of them seen once. Regarding time point: newly diagnosed, previously untreated cHL patient sample. Negative selection with magnets was how CD8+ T cells were isolated from the thawed PBMCs. Sequencing used CD8+ T cells from blood. Receptors were obtained from a human donor with classical Hodgkin lymphoma.

The chain uses TRBV9 and TRBJ2-7; D gene unclear. V lost 0 bases and J lost 2, with 9 bases in between. This CDR3 region has 14 residues. Germline loops: CDR1 SGDLS, CDR2 YYNGEE. CDR3 amino acids: CASSVGLGTYEQYF. DNA for the CDR3: TGTGCCAGCAGCGTAGGACTGGGAACCTACGAGCAGTACTTC. The full variable domain, rest sourced from reference TRBV9 and TRBJ2-7, is DSGVTQTPKHLITATGQRVTLRCSPRSGDLSVYWYQQSLDQGLQFLIQYYNGEERAKGNILERFSAQQFPDLHSELNLSSLELGDSALYFCASSVGLGTYEQYFGPGTRLTVT.

The V and J genes are TRBV6-6 and TRBJ1-1; D not resolved. Germline V gives CDR1 MNHNY, CDR2 SVGAGI (reference sequence). V lost 6 bases to trimming and J lost 5 bases, with 19 bases between them. CDR3 length: 15 amino acids. The CDR3 nucleotides are TGTGCCAGCAGCCCCTCCAGTACTGGCGATACTGAAGCTTTCTTT. Translated, it gives CASSPSSTGDTEAFF.

The CDR3 DNA reads as TGTGCCACCAGTCGGAAGCGGGAGGGGCCCTACAATGAGCAGTTCTTC. Its translation is CATSRKREGPYNEQFF. The chain joins TRBV15 to TRBJ2-1; 10 bases line up with TRBD2. This CDR3 is 16 amino acids long. V was pared by 6 bases and J by 2 bases, with 7 bases of the junction left unmatched. CDR1 and CDR2 from the germline V gene are LNHNV and YYDKDF (reference sequence).